Below, 27 T cell receptor beta chains from the same sample are listed, as sequenced in a study of blood T cell repertoires in COVID-19. The table came from immunoSEQ multiplex PCR; TCRdb's copy has only in-frame clones and leaves some out. This sample has about 200,000 clones, with 80% to 85% found just once. Material for sequencing was peripheral blood. Every receptor here comes from a woman aged 80 or over with COVID-19, enrolled during active disease.

The CDR3 sequence is CASSARGSGRLLVDEQYF. The CDR3 bases are TGTGCCAGTAGTGCTCGGGGAAGCGGGAGACTCCTCGTGGACGAGCAGTACTTC. The V call is TRBV19, the J call TRBJ2-7, with 8 bases identical to TRBD2. Germline V gene sequence: CDR1 LNHDA, CDR2 SQIVND (reference sequence). The CDR3 has 18 residues. The J segment lost 5 bases and the V segment lost 5 bases, leaving 20 bases of the junction unmatched.

This chain uses TRBV11-2 with TRBJ2-6, with 10 bases matching TRBD1. V trimming: 3 bases; J trimming: 2 bases; junction bases outside the gene matches: 7. The CDR3 consists of 18 residues. Per the germline V gene, CDR1 is SGHAT and CDR2 is FQNNGV. The CDR3 reads CASSFKGTGEAGANVLTF. For the CDR3, the DNA is TGTGCCAGCAGCTTTAAGGGGACAGGGGAAGCTGGGGCCAACGTCCTGACTTTC.

The chain is built from TRBV7-2 and TRBJ2-3; D gene uncertain. Germline V gene sequence: CDR1 SGHTA, CDR2 FQGNSA. The CDR3 covers 14 residues. V lost 1 base and J lost 4, with 9 bases in between. The CDR3 loop reads CASSLGSPSDTQYF. CDR3 nucleotide sequence: TGTGCCAGCAGCTTAGGGAGCCCATCAGATACGCAGTATTTT.

The chain couples TRBV15 to TRBJ1-4, with D possibly matching TRBD1 (5 bases). Germline CDR1 and CDR2: LNHNV and YYDKDF (reference sequence). V shed 6 bases and J shed 8 bases, with 13 bases lying between them. This CDR3 region has 13 residues. CDR3 sequence (DNA): TGTGCCACCAGGCAGGGTTTACGGGAAAAACTGTTTTTT. Translation: CATRQGLREKLFF.

CDR3 loop: CASSLARARGLTGELFF. DNA for the CDR3: TGTGCCAGCAGCTTAGCCCGGGCCAGGGGGCTCACCGGGGAGCTGTTTTTT. The gene calls are TRBV7-2 and TRBJ2-2; the match to TRBD1 covers 8 bases. The CDR3 has 17 residues. The ends lost 0 bases at V and 4 bases at J; junction bases unmatched: 7. Germline values: CDR1 SGHTA, CDR2 FQGNSA.

This clone appeared once. This chain uses TRBV7-9 with TRBJ1-1; TRBD1 aligns across 7 bases. CDR1 and CDR2 (germline): SEHNR, FQNEAQ (reference sequence). This CDR3 comprises 15 residues. The V and J ends lost 5 bases and 0 bases, in that order; junction bases with no gene match: 6. CDR3 loop: CASSRRQGMNTEAFF. The CDR3 DNA follows: TGTGCCAGCAGCCGTCGACAGGGAATGAACACTGAAGCTTTCTTT.

The gene calls are TRBV5-5 and TRBJ1-2; maybe TRBD1 (5 bases). With 2 bases removed from V and 2 bases from J, the gap between germline ends came to 10 bases. The germline gives CDR1 SGHKS, CDR2 YYEKEE (reference sequence). The CDR3 runs 14 residues. The CDR3 here is CASSFAGQNYGYTF. Written as DNA, the CDR3 is TGTGCCAGCAGCTTCGCAGGGCAAAACTATGGCTACACCTTC.

The rearrangement links TRBV5-1 to TRBJ1-2; 9 bases map to TRBD1. Germline V gene sequence: CDR1 SGHRS, CDR2 YFSETQ. The V and J ends lost 4 bases and 5 bases, in that order; junction bases with no gene match: 15. CDR3 length: 17 amino acids. CDR3 in DNA: TGCGCCAGCAGCGGGGTCGGGAACGACAGGGGGAATTATGGCTACACCTTC. This sequence encodes CASSGVGNDRGNYGYTF.

The chain couples TRBV5-1 to TRBJ2-5, with 11 bases aligning to TRBD2. There are 17 residues in the CDR3. J gave up 1 base and V 0 bases, and 5 bases lay outside the gene matches. CDR1 and CDR2 (germline): SGHRS, YFSETQ. For the CDR3, the DNA is TGCGCCAGCAGCTTGGGGAGACTAGCGGGGTCCCAAGAGACCCAGTACTTC. It yields the protein CASSLGRLAGSQETQYF.

This sequence joins TRBV10-3 and TRBJ2-3; 10 bases match TRBD2. The V and J ends lost 3 bases and 5 bases, in that order; junction bases with no gene match: 2. CDR3 length equals 14 residues. Germline V lookup: CDR1 ENHRY, CDR2 SYGVKD. DNA of the CDR3: TGTGCCATCAGTGACAGCGGGAGGGAAGATACGCAGTATTTT. Protein product: CAISDSGREDTQYF.

V and J are TRBV7-9 and TRBJ1-1; D is undetermined. From germline, CDR1 is SEHNR and CDR2 FQNEAQ (reference sequence). The V and J ends lost 3 bases and 1 base respectively, with 6 bases between them. The CDR3 has 13 residues. The CDR3 nucleotides read TGTGCCAGCAGCTTTAGGAGGAACACTGAAGCTTTCTTT. It encodes CASSFRRNTEAFF.

The rearrangement uses TRBV3-1 (or the pseudogene TRBV3-2) and TRBJ1-1, with D perhaps matching TRBD1 (5 bases). The germline V and J ends were trimmed by 1 base and 8 bases, with 14 bases remaining between them. The germline V gene encodes CDR1 LGHDT and CDR2 YNNKEL (reference sequence). CDR3 size: 14 residues. CDR3: CASSQGGAGGEAFF. In DNA form, the CDR3 reads TGTGCCAGCAGCCAAGGTGGGGCCGGTGGCGAAGCTTTCTTT.

The J gene is TRBJ2-3, the V gene TRBV15, with a tentative D call TRBD2 (5 bases). The CDR3 contains 13 residues. Per germline, CDR1 LNHNV and CDR2 YYDKDF (reference sequence). The V end lost 0 bases, the J end lost 9 bases, and 10 bases lay between the germline ends. The DNA for the CDR3 is TGTGCCACCAGCAGAGATCGGGGTGAAACGCAGTATTTT. This gives the protein CATSRDRGETQYF.

This sequence joins TRBV6-5 and TRBJ1-2, with 7 bases aligning to TRBD1. The CDR3 is made up of 16 amino acids. Germline CDR1 reads MNHEY; CDR2 reads SVGAGI. With V trimmed by 0 bases and J by 4 bases, 8 bases remained unmatched. CDR3: CASSYSSRRGTYGYTF. The DNA of the CDR3 is TGTGCCAGCAGTTACTCGAGTCGCAGGGGGACCTATGGCTACACCTTC.

The V and J genes are TRBV30 and TRBJ2-1, with D perhaps TRBD2 (6 bases). The length of the CDR3 is 18 residues. Between the trimmed V and J ends, which lost 3 bases and 0 bases, there was a span of 21 bases. The germline V gene has CDR1 GTSNPN and CDR2 SVGIG (reference sequence). In nucleotides, the CDR3 is TGTGCCTGGAGGTACGATGAAACGGGGGTAAGCTCCTACAATGAGCAGTTCTTC. Translated: CAWRYDETGVSSYNEQFF.

CDR3 in DNA: TGTGCCAGCAGCTTCACCCCGGACAGGGTGAATGGCTACACCTTC. It is translated as CASSFTPDRVNGYTF. The chain links TRBV7-9 to TRBJ1-2; 8 bases map to TRBD1. V gave up 3 bases and J gave up 6 bases; unmatched junction bases: 9. The V gene's germline CDR1 is SEHNR and CDR2 FQNEAQ (reference sequence). This CDR3 contains 15 residues.

The chain links TRBV28 to TRBJ2-7; weak D call: TRBD1 (6 bases). V was cut by 5 bases and J by 4 bases, with 12 bases left in between. The CDR3 runs to 13 residues. Germline V gene sequence: CDR1 MDHEN, CDR2 SYDVKM. CDR3 nucleotides: TGTGCCAGCAGTGTCCCAGGGGTGTACGAGCAGTACTTC. This gives the protein CASSVPGVYEQYF.

In this sample, this clone turned up once. The genes are TRBV4-2 and TRBJ2-5; D might be TRBD2 (5 bases). The CDR3 is 17 amino acids. V was shortened by 1 base and J by 7 bases, with 22 bases between the two germline ends. CDR1 and CDR2 from the germline V gene are LGHNA and YNFKEQ. CDR3 region: CASSQAPTGERLRTQYF. The DNA for the CDR3 is TGTGCCAGCAGCCAAGCCCCTACGGGTGAGCGGCTACGGACCCAGTACTTC.

The rearrangement joins TRBV23-1 to TRBJ2-7; D is perhaps TRBD1 (6 bases). TRBV23-1 qualifies as an ORF whose function is uncertain. Trimming took 8 bases from V and 0 from J, leaving 17 bases between them. CDR3 size: 15 residues. CDR3 sequence: CASPHDRIVSYEQYF. CDR3 nucleotide sequence: TGCGCCAGCCCTCATGACAGGATTGTCTCCTACGAGCAGTACTTC.

The V gene is TRBV10-3, the J gene TRBJ1-3, with D possibly TRBD1 on 6 matching bases. V lost 4 bases, J lost 2 bases, and 12 bases lay in between. The CDR3 is 15 amino acids. CDR1 is ENHRY, CDR2 SYGVKD, per germline. The chain's CDR3 is CAISGGQFAGNTIYF. CDR3 nucleotide sequence: TGTGCCATCAGTGGCGGACAGTTCGCTGGAAACACCATATATTTT.

This sequence joins TRBV5-4 and TRBJ2-6; D gene ambiguous. Germline CDR1 and CDR2: SGHNT and YYREEE (reference sequence). This CDR3 contains 15 residues. V was trimmed by 1 base and J by 0 bases, leaving 5 bases between them. Here the CDR3 DNA reads TGTGCCAGCAGCTTGCCTAGCTCTGGGGCCAACGTCCTGACTTTC. This sequence encodes CASSLPSSGANVLTF.

The chain carries TRBV28 and TRBJ1-4, with 8 bases matching TRBD1. The J segment lost 4 bases and the V segment lost 5 bases, leaving 6 bases of the junction unmatched. Looked up from germline, CDR1 is MDHEN and CDR2 is SYDVKM. CDR3 length: 15 amino acids. Here the CDR3 reads CASSPRTGINEKLFF. In nucleotides, the CDR3 is TGTGCCAGCAGTCCGCGGACAGGGATTAATGAAAAACTGTTTTTT. The whole variable domain, filled in from reference TRBV28 and TRBJ1-4, reads DVKVTQSSRYLVKRTGEKVFLECVQDMDHENMFWYRQDPGLGLRLIYFSYDVKMKEKGDIPEGYSVSREKKERFSLILESASTNQTSMYLCASSPRTGINEKLFFGSGTQLSVL.

V is TRBV7-3 and J is TRBJ1-2; 7 positions match TRBD1. Germline V gene sequence: CDR1 SGHTA, CDR2 FQGTGA. V dropped 5 bases and J dropped 2; count of bases not matched to a gene: 2. This CDR3 region has 13 residues. This CDR3 reads CASSPDRNYGYTF. DNA for the CDR3: TGTGCCAGCAGCCCGGACAGGAACTATGGCTACACCTTC.

CDR3 in DNA: TGTGCCAGCAGCCCGGGGGACAGGGGGCTAGGAGGGGCCAACGTCCTGACTTTC. Protein sequence: CASSPGDRGLGGANVLTF. This chain links TRBV6-2 or TRBV6-3 with TRBJ2-6; 12 nucleotides agree with TRBD1. The CDR3 is made up of 18 amino acids. The J segment lost 4 bases and the V segment lost 6 bases, leaving 10 bases of the junction unmatched. CDR1 is MNHEY and CDR2 is SVGEGT in the germline V gene.

This CDR3 is CASSLGGTGSYGYTF. The CDR3 DNA sequence: TGTGCCAGCAGCTTGGGGGGCACAGGGTCCTATGGCTACACCTTC. This chain connects TRBV5-6 to TRBJ1-2, with D perhaps TRBD1 (6 bases). The CDR3 covers 15 residues. Germline CDR1 and CDR2: SGHDT and YYEEEE. V shed 0 bases and J shed 4 bases, with 13 bases lying between them. Variable domain in full (rest from reference TRBV5-6 and TRBJ1-2): DAGVTQSPTHLIKTRGQQVTLRCSPKSGHDTVSWYQQALGQGPQFIFQYYEEEERQRGNFPDRFSGHQFPNYSSELNVNALLLGDSALYLCASSLGGTGSYGYTFGSGTRLTVV.

The chain is built from TRBV19 and TRBJ2-1; D is unresolved. CDR1 is LNHDA, CDR2 SQIVND, per germline (reference sequence). The CDR3 covers 14 residues. Trimming removed 6 bases at V and 6 bases at J, with 15 bases between. CDR3 DNA sequence: TGTGCCAGTAGGGCGGAGAGGATAGTCAATGAGCAGTTCTTC. Its translation is CASRAERIVNEQFF.

A remark on this clone: At one of its ends the junction is not consistent with the germline gene, which may arise from a read error. The chain carries TRBV12-3 or TRBV12-4 and TRBJ1-4; D may be TRBD1 (5 bases). This CDR3 contains 13 residues. In nucleotides, the CDR3 is TGTGCCAGCAGCTTAGTGGGGGGTGAAAAACTGTTTTTT. Its protein is CASSLVGGEKLFF.